The source of this T cell receptor beta chain is a study of blood T cells in healthy people across ages. Whole-study results and caveats: Roughly linear age-related decline in beta diversity appeared, significant by age approximately 41. In long-lived donors, naive CD4+ cell counts and diversity exceeded those of aged donors.

The CDR3 is 13 residues long. Germline CDR1 and CDR2: DFQATT and SNEGSKA (reference sequence). The ends were cut back, 6 bases at V and 4 bases at J, with 15 bases in the middle. Each donor gave approximately 9.7 milliliters of peripheral blood. The authors ran a second PCR of 7 to 11 cycles using a sample-barcoded 5' primer and a J-beta primer mix. A 12-random-nucleotide template-switch adaptor tagged each cDNA molecule. MiXCR was run by TCRdb on the 5' RACE reads, yielding one entry per CDR3 protein. Here the sample spans 1.4 million to 1.5 million distinct CDR3 sequences, approximately 38% being singletons. For this clonotype: The target antigen is unknown.

The clonotype comes from a woman aged 18-29 years in good health. The sample consisted of blood. The J gene is TRBJ1-1, the V gene TRBV20-1, with D perhaps TRBD1 (5 bases). In DNA, the CDR3 is TGCAGTGCCCACCTCGACGGGGGCACTGAAGCTTTCTTT. Translation gives CSAHLDGGTEAFF.